The rows below give T cell receptor beta chains drawn from one sample of a study of resident and recirculating memory T cells in vitiligo. Generated by immunoSEQ multiplex PCR, the TCRdb table keeps only in-frame clones and is missing some. The table has 70,000 or so clones, just over 90% seen once. The sample consisted of blood. The receptors derive from a male donor with vitiligo. CDR3s include the opening cysteine and the closing phenylalanine or tryptophan. The D gene is left open where the match is weak. Rows give clone size only sometimes, using once, few, many, or a class for an expanded clone.

CDR3: CASRDRDTYNQPQHF
DNA: TGTGCCAGTAGGGATCGGGACACCTACAATCAGCCCCAGCATTTT
V: TRBV19
size: -
J: TRBJ1-5
D: -

CDR3: CASSWGQGLEYEQYF
DNA: TGTGCCAGCAGCTGGGGACAGGGGTTAGAGTACGAGCAGTACTTC
V: TRBV5-5
size: -
J: TRBJ2-7
D: TRBD1

CDR3: CASSDRGDEQFF
DNA: TGTGCCAGCAGTGACAGGGGGGATGAGCAGTTCTTC
V: TRBV27
size: -
J: TRBJ2-1
D: TRBD1

CDR3: CASSFPRAGTDTQYF
DNA: TGTGCCAGCAGCTTCCCCAGGGCGGGCACAGATACGCAGTATTTT
V: TRBV5-8
size: -
J: TRBJ2-3
D: -

CDR3: CASRLQGDRDSYEQYF
DNA: TGTGCAAGTCGCTTACAAGGGGACAGGGATTCCTACGAGCAGTACTTC
V: TRBV12-2
size: -
J: TRBJ2-7
D: -

CDR3: CASSADYRVGTDTQYF
DNA: TGTGCCAGCAGCGCCGATTACAGGGTTGGCACAGATACGCAGTATTTT
V: TRBV9
size: -
J: TRBJ2-3
D: -

CDR3: CASSSFPPDTSIYGYTF
DNA: TGTGCCAGCAGTTCTTTTCCGCCGGACACGTCAATCTATGGCTACACCTTC
V: TRBV27
size: -
J: TRBJ1-2
D: -

CDR3: CASSDSIGATDTQYF
DNA: TGTGCCAGCAGTGATTCTATCGGAGCCACAGATACGCAGTATTTT
V: TRBV6-1
size: -
J: TRBJ2-3
D: -

CDR3: CSAPMRDTQYF
DNA: TGCAGTGCTCCCATGCGAGATACGCAGTATTTT
V: TRBV20-1
size: -
J: TRBJ2-3
D: -

CDR3: CASSLTGSSNTEAFF
DNA: TGTGCCAGCAGTTTGACAGGGTCTAGTAACACTGAAGCTTTCTTT
V: TRBV28
size: few
J: TRBJ1-1
D: TRBD1

CDR3: CASSLAARELFF
DNA: TGTGCCAGCAGCTTAGCCGCCCGTGAGTTGTTTTTT
V: TRBV7-9
size: once
J: TRBJ1-4
D: -

CDR3: CSAIRAEDGYTF
DNA: TGCAGCGCTATCAGGGCAGAGGACGGCTACACCTTC
V: TRBV29-1
size: -
J: TRBJ1-2
D: -

CDR3: CASSQGAGSPEKLFF
DNA: TGTGCCAGCAGCCAGGGGGCCGGGTCGCCTGAAAAACTGTTTTTT
V: TRBV7-2
size: -
J: TRBJ1-4
D: TRBD1

CDR3: CASSQEPWGQMNTEAFF
DNA: TGTGCCAGCAGCCAAGAGCCGTGGGGGCAGATGAACACTGAAGCTTTCTTT
V: TRBV4-2
size: -
J: TRBJ1-1
D: -

CDR3: CASSPFQGANSPLHF
DNA: TGTGCCAGCTCACCATTTCAGGGGGCTAATTCACCCCTCCACTTT
V: TRBV18
size: -
J: TRBJ1-6
D: TRBD1

CDR3: CASSQKFTGTGKSNNYGYTF
DNA: TGCGCCAGCAGCCAAAAGTTTACCGGGACAGGGAAGTCCAACAACTATGGCTACACCTTC
V: TRBV4-3
size: -
J: TRBJ1-2
D: TRBD1

CDR3: CSVEDSGGITDTQYF
DNA: TGCAGCGTTGAAGATTCCGGGGGGATCACAGATACGCAGTATTTT
V: TRBV29-1
size: -
J: TRBJ2-3
D: TRBD2

CDR3: CASTRERAWGYTF
DNA: TGTGCCAGCACGCGTGAGAGGGCGTGGGGCTACACCTTC
V: TRBV7-3
size: -
J: TRBJ1-2
D: -

CDR3: CSVRGGGGNTEAFF
DNA: TGCAGCGTTAGAGGGGGCGGCGGGAACACTGAAGCTTTCTTT
V: TRBV29-1
size: -
J: TRBJ1-1
D: TRBD1

CDR3: CASSEDPRTQAIF
DNA: TGTGCCAGCAGTGAAGATCCCCGGACACAGGCGATCTTC
V: TRBV6-1
size: -
J: TRBJ2-1
D: -

CDR3: CASSAQTSGGSTEQFF
DNA: TGTGCCAGCAGCGCGCAGACTAGCGGGGGTTCGACTGAGCAGTTCTTC
V: TRBV9
size: -
J: TRBJ2-1
D: TRBD2

CDR3: CASSQDKGAGNTIYF
DNA: TGCGCCAGCAGCCAAGATAAAGGGGCTGGAAACACCATATATTTT
V: TRBV4-3
size: -
J: TRBJ1-3
D: -

CDR3: CASRGLAGGPVITGELFF
DNA: TGTGCCAGCAGGGGACTAGCGGGGGGGCCGGTGATCACCGGGGAGCTGTTTTTT
V: TRBV27
size: -
J: TRBJ2-2
D: TRBD2

CDR3: CASRPTGGPNTEAFF
DNA: TGTGCCAGCAGACCAACAGGGGGCCCGAACACTGAAGCTTTCTTT
V: TRBV6-5
size: -
J: TRBJ1-1
D: TRBD1

CDR3: CASSSGSWGGYTF
DNA: TGTGCCAGCAGTTCCGGGAGTTGGGGTGGCTACACCTTC
V: TRBV6-5
size: -
J: TRBJ1-2
D: -

CDR3: CASRLTGPYEQYF
DNA: TGTGCCAGCCGTCTGACAGGGCCATACGAGCAGTACTTC
V: TRBV28
size: -
J: TRBJ2-7
D: TRBD1

CDR3: CASSPLAKITDTQYF
DNA: TGCGCCAGCAGCCCACTAGCGAAGATCACAGATACGCAGTATTTT
V: TRBV5-1
size: few
J: TRBJ2-3
D: TRBD2

CDR3: CASSFGQGRFYEQYF
DNA: TGTGCCAGCAGCTTTGGACAGGGGCGATTCTACGAGCAGTACTTC
V: TRBV6-5
size: -
J: TRBJ2-7
D: TRBD1

CDR3: CASSYSNEAEAFF
DNA: TGTGCCAGCAGTTACTCGAACGAGGCTGAAGCTTTCTTT
V: TRBV6-5
size: -
J: TRBJ1-1
D: -

CDR3: CASSNLAGSSYEQYF
DNA: TGTGCCAGCAGCAACCTAGCGGGAAGCTCCTACGAGCAGTACTTC
V: TRBV6-5
size: -
J: TRBJ2-7
D: TRBD2

CDR3: CASSLMSYQPQHF
DNA: TGTGCCAGCAGCTTAATGAGTTATCAGCCCCAGCATTTT
V: TRBV11-2
size: -
J: TRBJ1-5
D: -

CDR3: CASSLAGGNEQFF
DNA: TGTGCCAGCAGCTTGGCAGGGGGTAATGAGCAGTTCTTC
V: TRBV5-6
size: once
J: TRBJ2-1
D: TRBD1

CDR3: CASSSRGGGNEQFF
DNA: TGTGCCAGCAGCTCACGGGGGGGCGGCAATGAGCAGTTCTTC
V: TRBV7-8
size: -
J: TRBJ2-1
D: TRBD2

CDR3: CSVVWVAGATTDTQYF
DNA: TGCAGCGTTGTTTGGGTAGCGGGGGCCACCACAGATACGCAGTATTTT
V: TRBV29-1
size: -
J: TRBJ2-3
D: TRBD2

CDR3: CASSAHIGDNEQFF
DNA: TGTGCCAGCAGCGCCCATATAGGGGACAATGAGCAGTTCTTC
V: TRBV9
size: -
J: TRBJ2-1
D: -

CDR3: CASIIKGTGRSGYTF
DNA: TGTGCCAGCATCATAAAGGGCACAGGGCGTAGCGGCTACACCTTC
V: TRBV5-4
size: -
J: TRBJ1-2
D: -

CDR3: CASSQFVQGGTEAFF
DNA: TGCGCCAGCAGCCAGTTCGTACAGGGGGGCACTGAAGCTTTCTTT
V: TRBV4-3
size: -
J: TRBJ1-1
D: TRBD1

CDR3: CASSVDREGLTEAFF
DNA: TGTGCCAGCAGCGTAGACAGGGAGGGATTGACTGAAGCTTTCTTT
V: TRBV7-2
size: -
J: TRBJ1-1
D: TRBD1

CDR3: CASSSRDRGFRAKNIQYF
DNA: TGTGCCAGCAGTTCCCGGGACAGGGGATTCCGAGCCAAAAACATTCAGTACTTC
V: TRBV27
size: -
J: TRBJ2-4
D: TRBD1